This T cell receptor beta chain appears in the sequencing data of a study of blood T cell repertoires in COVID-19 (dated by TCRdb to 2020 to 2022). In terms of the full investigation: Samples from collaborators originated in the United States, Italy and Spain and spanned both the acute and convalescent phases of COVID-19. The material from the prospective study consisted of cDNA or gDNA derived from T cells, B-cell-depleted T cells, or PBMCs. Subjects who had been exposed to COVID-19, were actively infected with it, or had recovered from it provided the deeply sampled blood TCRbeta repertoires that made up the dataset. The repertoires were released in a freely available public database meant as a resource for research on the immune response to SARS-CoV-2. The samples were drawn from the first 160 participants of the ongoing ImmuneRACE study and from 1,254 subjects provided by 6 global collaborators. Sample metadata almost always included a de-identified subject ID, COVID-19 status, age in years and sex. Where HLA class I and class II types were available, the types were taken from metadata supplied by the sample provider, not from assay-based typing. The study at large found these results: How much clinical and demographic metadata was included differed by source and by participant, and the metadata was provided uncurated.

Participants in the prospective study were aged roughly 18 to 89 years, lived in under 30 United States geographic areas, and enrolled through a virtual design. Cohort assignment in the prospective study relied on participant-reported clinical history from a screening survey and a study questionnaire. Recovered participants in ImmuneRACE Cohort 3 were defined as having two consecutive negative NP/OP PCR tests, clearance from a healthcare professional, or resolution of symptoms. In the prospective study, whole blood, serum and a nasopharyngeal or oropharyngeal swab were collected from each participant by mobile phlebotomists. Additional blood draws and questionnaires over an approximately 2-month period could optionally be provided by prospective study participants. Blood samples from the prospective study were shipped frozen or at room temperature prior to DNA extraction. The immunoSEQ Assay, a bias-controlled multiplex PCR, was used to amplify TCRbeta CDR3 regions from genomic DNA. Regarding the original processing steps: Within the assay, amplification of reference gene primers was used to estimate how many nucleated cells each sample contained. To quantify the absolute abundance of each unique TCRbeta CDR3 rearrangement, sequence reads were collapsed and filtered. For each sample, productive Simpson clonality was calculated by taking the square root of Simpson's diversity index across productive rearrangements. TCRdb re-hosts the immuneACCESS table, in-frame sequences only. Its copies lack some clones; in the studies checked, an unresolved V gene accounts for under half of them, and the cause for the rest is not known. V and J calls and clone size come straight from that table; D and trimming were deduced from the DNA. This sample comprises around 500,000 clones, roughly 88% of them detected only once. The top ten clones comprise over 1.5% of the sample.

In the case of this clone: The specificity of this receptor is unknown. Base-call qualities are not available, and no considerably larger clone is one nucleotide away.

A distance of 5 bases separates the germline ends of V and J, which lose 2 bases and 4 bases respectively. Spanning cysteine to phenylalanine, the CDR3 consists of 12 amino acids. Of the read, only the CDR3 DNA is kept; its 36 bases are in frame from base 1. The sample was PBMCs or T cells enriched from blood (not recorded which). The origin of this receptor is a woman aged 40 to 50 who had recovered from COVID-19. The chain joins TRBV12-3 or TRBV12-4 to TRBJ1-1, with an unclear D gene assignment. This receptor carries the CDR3 CASSLIITEAFF. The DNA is TGTGCCAGCAGTTTAATCATCACTGAAGCTTTCTTT.